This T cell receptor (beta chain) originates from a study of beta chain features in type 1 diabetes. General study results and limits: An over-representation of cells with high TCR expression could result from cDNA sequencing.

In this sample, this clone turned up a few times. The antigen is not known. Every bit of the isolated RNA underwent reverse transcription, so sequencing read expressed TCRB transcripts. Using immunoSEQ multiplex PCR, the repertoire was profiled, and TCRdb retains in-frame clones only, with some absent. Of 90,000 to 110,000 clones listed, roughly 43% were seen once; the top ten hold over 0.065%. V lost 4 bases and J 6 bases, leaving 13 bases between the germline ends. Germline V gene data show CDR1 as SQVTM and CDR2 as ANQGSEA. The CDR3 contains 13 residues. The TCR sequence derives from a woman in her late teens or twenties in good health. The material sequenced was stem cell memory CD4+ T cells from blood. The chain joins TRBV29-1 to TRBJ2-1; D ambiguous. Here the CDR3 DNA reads TGCAGCGTTGCTTCAGTGCCCCTCAATGAGCAGTTCTTC. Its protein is CSVASVPLNEQFF.